The source of this TCR beta chain is a study of blood T cell repertoires in COVID-19. Study in general: Nucleic acid was either cDNA or gDNA, and it came from T cells, B-cell-depleted T cells, or PBMCs.

This CDR3 is 15 amino acids long. Deletions cut 1 base from V and 3 bases from J, with 9 bases between. Sequencing was performed with immunoSEQ multiplex PCR; in TCRdb, only in-frame clones are kept and a portion is missing. The sample includes 200,000 to 250,000 clones, 65% to 90% of them seen just once. The chain recombines TRBV23-1 with TRBJ2-2; D is unresolved. TRBV23-1 has ORF status, its function being uncertain. Sequencing used peripheral blood. This TCR came from a man in his forties or fifties with active or convalescent COVID-19. The chain's CDR3 is CASSQFTAYTGELFF. CDR3 in DNA: TGCGCCAGCAGTCAATTCACAGCCTACACCGGGGAGCTGTTTTTT.